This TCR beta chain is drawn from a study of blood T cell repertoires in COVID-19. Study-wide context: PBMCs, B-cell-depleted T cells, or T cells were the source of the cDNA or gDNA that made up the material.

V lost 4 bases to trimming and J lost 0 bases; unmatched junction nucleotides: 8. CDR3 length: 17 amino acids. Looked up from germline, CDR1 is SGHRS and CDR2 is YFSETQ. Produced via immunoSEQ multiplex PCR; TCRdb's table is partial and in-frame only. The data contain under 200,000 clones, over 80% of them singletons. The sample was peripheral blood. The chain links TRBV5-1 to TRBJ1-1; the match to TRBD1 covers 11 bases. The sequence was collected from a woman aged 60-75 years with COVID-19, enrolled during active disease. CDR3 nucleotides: TGCGCCAGCAGCCCTGGGACAGGGGGGGCCTTGAACACTGAAGCTTTCTTT. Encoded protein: CASSPGTGGALNTEAFF.